These 27 T cell receptor beta chains share one sample of origin, sequenced in a study of shared clonotypes between healthy human individuals. Using immunoSEQ multiplex PCR, the repertoire was profiled, and TCRdb retains in-frame clones only, with some absent. This table holds about 1 million clones, around 74% found once. The specimen was memory CD4+ T cells sorted from blood. Noted subset: CD45RA-negative fraction. The receptors were gathered from a man younger than 30 in good health.

J is TRBJ2-7 and V is TRBV27; D remains unclear. Germline V gives CDR1 MNHEY, CDR2 SMNVEV (reference sequence). The CDR3 contains 14 residues. Trimming cost V 3 bases and J 6 bases, with 15 bases left between them. In nucleotides, the CDR3 is TGTGCCAGCAGTTTCAAGACTGGGATCGGCGAGCAGTACTTC. Translating it yields CASSFKTGIGEQYF.

The chain carries TRBV7-9 and TRBJ2-7, with D tentatively TRBD2 (5 bases). V was pared by 5 bases and J by 3 bases, with 20 bases between. Per the germline V gene, CDR1 is SEHNR and CDR2 is FQNEAQ (reference sequence). The CDR3 is 16 amino acids. In DNA form, the CDR3 reads TGTGCCAGCAGCCAATTGGACTTCTATACGGACTACGAGCAGTACTTC. It specifies CASSQLDFYTDYEQYF.

A note on this clone: In the same sample, other DNA sequences code for this CDR3. The V gene is TRBV30, the J gene TRBJ2-3; D unclear. Trimming left V 2 bases short and J 0 bases short, with 9 bases between. Germline V CDR1 and CDR2: GTSNPN, SVGIG (reference sequence). The CDR3 has 14 amino acids. The CDR3 bases are TGTGCCTGGAGTACCGGGTTGAGCACAGATACGCAGTATTTT. Translated: CAWSTGLSTDTQYF.

The V call is TRBV5-6, the J call TRBJ1-2, with 10 nucleotides matching TRBD1. The V and J ends lost 4 bases and 3 bases, in that order; junction bases with no gene match: 6. This CDR3 has 15 residues. CDR1 is SGHDT, CDR2 YYEEEE, per germline. The CDR3 nucleotides read TGTGCCAGCAGCCGACAGGGGGCTGATTACTATGGCTACACCTTC. Translated: CASSRQGADYYGYTF.

The chain uses TRBV5-4 and TRBJ2-2, with D uncertain. The CDR3 consists of 13 residues. V shed 3 bases and J shed 4 bases, with 7 bases lying between them. CDR1 and CDR2 (germline): SGHNT, YYREEE (reference sequence). The CDR3 is CASSWTSTGELFF. The CDR3 DNA is TGTGCCAGCAGCTGGACGAGCACCGGGGAGCTGTTTTTT.

There are a few counts of this clone. The chain couples TRBV5-1 to TRBJ1-6; the match to TRBD1 covers 7 bases. The germline V gene has CDR1 SGHRS and CDR2 YFSETQ. The CDR3 has 14 residues. V dropped 4 bases and J dropped 5; count of bases not matched to a gene: 3. The CDR3: CASSPQGDNSPLHF. The CDR3, as DNA: TGCGCCAGCAGCCCCCAGGGGGATAATTCACCCCTCCACTTT.

The chain recombines TRBV4-1 with TRBJ2-3, with D hard to call. In germline, CDR1 is MGHRA, CDR2 YSYEKL. This CDR3 is built from 15 residues. With 3 bases removed from V and 2 bases from J, the gap between germline ends came to 12 bases. The DNA of the CDR3 is TGCGCCAGCAGCCAGGGTGATTTCTCCACAGATACGCAGTATTTT. The encoded protein is CASSQGDFSTDTQYF.

Comments on this clone: The same CDR3 also results from other DNA sequences found in this sample. The chain employs TRBV6-5 and TRBJ1-2, with D maybe TRBD1 (6 bases). Between the trimmed V and J ends, which lost 9 bases and 4 bases, there was a span of 12 bases. The CDR3 is made up of 12 amino acids. Germline CDR1 reads MNHEY; CDR2 reads SVGAGI. CDR3 loop: CASAGAGYGYTF. CDR3 DNA: TGTGCCAGTGCAGGGGCCGGCTATGGCTACACCTTC.

In this sample, this clone turned up once. The V gene is TRBV6-5, the J gene TRBJ2-1; 10 nucleotides line up with TRBD2. The CDR3 is made up of 16 amino acids. The V gene's germline CDR1 is MNHEY and CDR2 SVGAGI. J was trimmed by 4 bases and V by 2 bases; bases with no gene match: 5. The CDR3 nucleotides read TGTGCCAGCAGTTACGAAGCGGGAGGGGCGTACAATGAGCAGTTCTTC. Protein product: CASSYEAGGAYNEQFF.

In regard to this clone: Other DNA sequences in the sample encode the same CDR3. CDR3 sequence reads: CASSVEGFSYNEQFF. CDR3 coding DNA: TGTGCCAGCAGCGTAGAGGGGTTCTCCTACAATGAGCAGTTCTTC. The rearrangement joins TRBV9 to TRBJ2-1; a weak D match, TRBD1 (5 bases). This CDR3 comprises 15 residues. Per the germline V gene, CDR1 is SGDLS and CDR2 is YYNGEE. V lost 0 bases, J lost 0 bases, and 7 bases lay in between.

This clone has only a few counts. The gene calls are TRBV4-3 and TRBJ2-2; D unclear. There are 15 residues in the CDR3. Per the germline V gene, CDR1 is LGHNA and CDR2 is YSLEER. The germline V and J ends were trimmed by 4 bases and 3 bases, with 12 bases remaining between them. The CDR3: CASSPARLHTGELFF. The CDR3 coding sequence is TGCGCCAGCAGCCCCGCCCGGCTGCACACCGGGGAGCTGTTTTTT.

This chain uses TRBV5-4 with TRBJ2-3; D unclear. The CDR3 length is 13 residues. Germline loops: CDR1 SGHNT, CDR2 YYREEE (reference sequence). Trimming stripped 6 bases from V and 3 bases from J, with 11 bases between. This chain's CDR3 is CASTIARTDTQYF. The DNA for the CDR3 is TGTGCCAGCACCATAGCACGGACAGATACGCAGTATTTT.

This clone was observed a few times. The chain carries TRBV18 and TRBJ2-5; 9 nucleotides line up with TRBD1. V lost 6 bases to trimming and J lost 9 bases; unmatched junction nucleotides: 8. The CDR3 contains 13 residues. Germline CDR1 reads KGHSH; CDR2 reads LQKENI. The CDR3 spells CASSPGTGKAQYF. In nucleotides, the CDR3 is TGTGCCAGCTCCCCCGGGACAGGGAAGGCCCAGTACTTC. The complete variable domain, with remaining parts taken from reference TRBV18 and TRBJ2-5, reads NAGVMQNPRHLVRRRGQEARLRCSPMKGHSHVYWYRQLPEEGLKFMVYLQKENIIDESGMPKERFSAEFPKEGPSILRIQQVVRGDSAAYFCASSPGTGKAQYFGPGTRLLVL.

V and J are TRBV11-2 and TRBJ2-3, with 8 bases matching TRBD2. Germline lookup yields CDR1 SGHAT and CDR2 FQNNGV. The CDR3 consists of 16 residues. Trimming at V came to 0 bases and at J to 4 bases, leaving 6 bases not matched to a gene. The CDR3 spells CASSLDGYGGADTQYF. The CDR3 DNA sequence: TGTGCCAGCAGCTTAGACGGCTACGGGGGGGCAGATACGCAGTATTTT.

This clone occurred a few times. The rearrangement links TRBV6-5 to TRBJ2-3; no clear D gene. This CDR3 comprises 13 residues. V lost 6 bases to trimming and J lost 0 bases, with 7 bases between them. CDR1 and CDR2 from the germline V gene are MNHEY and SVGAGI. The CDR3, as DNA: TGTGCCAGCAGAGAGACTAGCACAGATACGCAGTATTTT. Its protein product is CASRETSTDTQYF.

The chain links TRBV5-1 to TRBJ2-5, with TRBD2 matching over 8 bases. Trimming cost V 0 bases and J 5 bases; bases outside gene matches: 15. Germline V gene lookup returns CDR1 SGHRS and CDR2 YFSETQ. The CDR3 runs 18 residues. The CDR3 DNA is TGCGCCAGCAGCTTGGAGATTCGCGGGGGGCCTGAGGTGGAGACCCAGTACTTC. Amino acid sequence: CASSLEIRGGPEVETQYF.

CDR3 amino acids: CASSPTARTSGTGELFF. The CDR3 DNA reads as TGTGCCAGCTCACCAACCGCCAGGACTAGCGGCACCGGGGAGCTGTTTTTT. The chain uses TRBV18 and TRBJ2-2, with 10 bases fitting TRBD2. V lost 2 bases to trimming and J lost 4 bases; unmatched junction nucleotides: 7. Germline CDR1 reads KGHSH; CDR2 reads LQKENI. This CDR3 spans 17 amino acids.

This clone was picked up one time. The chain has TRBV5-1 and TRBJ2-2; TRBD2 agrees at 8 bases. CDR3 length equals 16 residues. V shed 0 bases and J 1 base; nucleotides not matched to a gene: 2. Per germline, CDR1 SGHRS and CDR2 YFSETQ. In nucleotides, the CDR3 is TGCGCCAGCAGCTTGGCAAGCGGGGGGAACACCGGGGAGCTGTTTTTT. Translating it yields CASSLASGGNTGELFF.

V usage is TRBV10-1 and J usage is TRBJ2-3, with a possible D match to TRBD2 (6 bases). Germline assignment: CDR1 WNHNN and CDR2 SYGVQD (reference sequence). The CDR3 spans 16 residues. V lost 3 bases to trimming and J lost 0 bases, with 13 bases between them. The CDR3 coding sequence is TGCGCCAGCAGTGATCCCGGGGGATCCAGCACAGATACGCAGTATTTT. Protein sequence: CASSDPGGSSTDTQYF.

This chain joins TRBV9 and TRBJ1-2; 7 bases fit TRBD1. The CDR3 extends over 17 amino acids. Per the germline V gene, CDR1 is SGDLS and CDR2 is YYNGEE. The junction had 15 bases not matched to a gene; V was cut back by 4 bases and J by 3 bases. The CDR3 sequence is CASSLRWDSRGDYGYTF. The CDR3 DNA sequence: TGTGCCAGCAGCCTCAGATGGGACAGCCGCGGGGACTATGGCTACACCTTC.

CDR3 protein: CASTPQSRGAEAFF. CDR3 nucleotide sequence: TGTGCCAGCACCCCCCAGAGCAGGGGGGCTGAAGCTTTCTTT. This chain links TRBV2 with TRBJ1-1; 7 nucleotides align to TRBD1. CDR1 and CDR2 from the germline V gene are SNHLY and FYNNEI. V lost 7 bases to trimming and J lost 6 bases; unmatched junction nucleotides: 11. This CDR3 is built from 14 residues.

This clone was counted once. The chain employs TRBV4-3 and TRBJ2-3; D is unclear. The V end lost 1 base, the J end lost 5 bases, and 7 bases lay between the germline ends. The CDR3 has 13 residues. CDR1 is LGHNA, CDR2 YSLEER, per germline. This CDR3 reads CASSQVQEDTQYF. CDR3 sequence (DNA): TGCGCCAGCAGCCAAGTTCAGGAAGATACGCAGTATTTT.

This clone was seen many times. J is TRBJ2-7 and V is TRBV27, with D hard to call. Trimming took off 5 bases at V and 2 bases at J, with 13 bases between the two ends. Germline CDR1 reads MNHEY; CDR2 reads SMNVEV (reference sequence). This CDR3 is 14 amino acids long. This CDR3 reads CASSPRQSTYEQYF. The CDR3 nucleotides are TGTGCCAGCAGTCCGAGGCAGTCTACCTACGAGCAGTACTTC.

This clone has a handful of counts. The chain is built from TRBV18 and TRBJ2-3; TRBD1 aligns across 7 bases. The CDR3 sequence is 15 residues long. The J segment lost 0 bases and the V segment lost 3 bases, leaving 3 bases of the junction unmatched. Germline V gene lookup returns CDR1 KGHSH and CDR2 LQKENI. CDR3 DNA: TGTGCCAGCTCACCTAACAGGGGTAGCACAGATACGCAGTATTTT. Protein product: CASSPNRGSTDTQYF. Combining the CDR3 with reference TRBV18 and TRBJ2-3 gives the whole variable domain NAGVMQNPRHLVRRRGQEARLRCSPMKGHSHVYWYRQLPEEGLKFMVYLQKENIIDESGMPKERFSAEFPKEGPSILRIQQVVRGDSAAYFCASSPNRGSTDTQYFGPGTRLTVL.

The genes are TRBV30 and TRBJ2-3; D is undetermined. Germline V gives CDR1 GTSNPN, CDR2 SVGIG (reference sequence). V lost 5 bases and J 6 bases, leaving 12 bases between the germline ends. CDR3 length equals 12 residues. The CDR3 is CAWAPLWDTQYF. As DNA, the CDR3 is TGTGCCTGGGCCCCCTTATGGGATACGCAGTATTTT.

V gene TRBV10-3 combines with J gene TRBJ2-6; 8 bases agree with TRBD1. V trimming: 8 bases; J trimming: 0 bases; junction bases outside the gene matches: 0. Germline V gene lookup returns CDR1 ENHRY and CDR2 SYGVKD. The CDR3 has 14 residues. The CDR3 protein is CAIGTGSGANVLTF. DNA of the CDR3: TGTGCCATCGGGACAGGCTCTGGGGCCAACGTCCTGACTTTC.

This chain connects TRBV5-4 to TRBJ2-2, with 12 bases that match TRBD1. Germline-derived CDR1 and CDR2 are SGHNT and YYREEE (reference sequence). The CDR3 extends over 16 amino acids. The V and J ends lost 2 bases and 6 bases, in that order; junction bases with no gene match: 5. CDR3 nucleotide sequence: TGTGCCAGCAGCTTTGGGGACAGGGGGCTCGCCGGGGAGCTGTTTTTT. As protein: CASSFGDRGLAGELFF.